The sample holds a few counts of the clone carrying this TCR beta chain. Authors' data handling: The authors estimated nucleated cell counts from reference gene primer amplification. Sequencing was performed with immunoSEQ multiplex PCR; in TCRdb, only in-frame clones are kept and a portion is missing. V and J calls plus clone size are reproduced from that table; the DNA served to infer D and trimming. The sample carries about 200,000 clones, around 90% recorded once. Germline V gene lookup returns CDR1 MGHRA and CDR2 YSYEKL. J gave up 2 bases and V 1 base, and 5 bases lay outside the gene matches. This CDR3 is built from 15 residues. The sample is drawn from a study of blood T cell repertoires in COVID-19. At the level of the study: PBMCs, B-cell-depleted T cells, or T cells were the source of the cDNA or gDNA that made up the material.

The rearrangement links TRBV4-1 to TRBJ2-7; 7 bases are a match to TRBD2. The sample taken for sequencing was peripheral blood. The receptor was derived from a human donor in a cohort sampled during active COVID-19. CDR3 loop: CASSQGASGTYEQYF. The CDR3 bases are TGCGCCAGCAGCCAAGGGGCTAGCGGTACCTACGAGCAGTACTTC.